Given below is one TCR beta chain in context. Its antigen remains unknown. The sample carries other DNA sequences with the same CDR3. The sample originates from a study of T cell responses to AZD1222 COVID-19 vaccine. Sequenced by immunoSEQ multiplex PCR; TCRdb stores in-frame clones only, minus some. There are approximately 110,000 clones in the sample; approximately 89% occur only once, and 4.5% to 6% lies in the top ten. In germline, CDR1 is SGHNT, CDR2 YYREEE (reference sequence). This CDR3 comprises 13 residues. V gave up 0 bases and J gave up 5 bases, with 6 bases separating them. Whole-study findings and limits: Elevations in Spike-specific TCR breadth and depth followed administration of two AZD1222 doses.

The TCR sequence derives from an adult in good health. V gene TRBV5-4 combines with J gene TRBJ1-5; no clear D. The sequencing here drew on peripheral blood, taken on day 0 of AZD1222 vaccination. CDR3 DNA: TGTGCCAGCAGCTTGGATAGGGATCAGCCCCAGCATTTT. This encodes CASSLDRDQPQHF.